A selection of T cell receptor beta chains follows, all from one sample in a study of T-cell memory formation after mild COVID-19. TCRdb re-called the 5' RACE reads through MiXCR, storing one row per CDR3 protein. This sample yields under 650,000 distinct CDR3 sequences, of which about a sixth are seen a single time; around 12% belongs to the top ten. Sequencing was performed on PBMCs or a T cell subset sorted from them (not recorded which). Source of these receptors: an adult woman who had mild COVID-19 (a few samples of this study predate the infection). Cell type and time point are not known. Each CDR3 is given with its conserved first and last residue. Fields, in order: V gene, D gene, CDR3 protein. The D gene is left open where the match is weak.

TRBV18,TRBD1,CASSPTRGLGGYTF
TRBV14,NA,CASSPYGSSYEQYF
TRBV5-1,TRBD2,CASSPTSGGTTIARETQYF
TRBV5-1,TRBD1,CASSPSGQGVSPLHF
TRBV7-6,NA,CASSLGTLVDTGELFF
TRBV6-5,TRBD1,CASRPLTGDGYTF
TRBV12-3/TRBV12-4,NA,CASSIGGVAFF
TRBV18,TRBD2,CASSPPLTPGGVQFF
TRBV18,TRBD2,CASSYLGLPNTGELFF
TRBV2,NA,CASSRQVSSYNEQFF
TRBV9,TRBD1,CASSTLTGNYGYTF
TRBV18,TRBD1,CASSPGQGPGNTIYF
TRBV20-1,TRBD2,CRDGTSDYGAQYF
TRBV29-1,NA,CSVEVPRGELFF
TRBV11-2,TRBD2,CASSPQRAGGYNEQFF
TRBV5-1,TRBD2,CASSVSGGANTQYF
TRBV4-2,NA,CASRQTSRSQETQYF
TRBV4-3,TRBD2,CVSSASGRAYEQYF
TRBV20-1,NA,CSARRPEETQYF
TRBV5-1,TRBD1,CASSFGQGAYTGELFF
TRBV20-1,NA,CSARRQALHEQYF
TRBV9,NA,CASSARGGLDPYNEQFF
TRBV2,NA,CASRGGAKPTYNEQFF
TRBV20-1,NA,CSGANGGSEAFF
TRBV6-1,NA,CASRRNSAKNIQYF
TRBV14,TRBD1,CASSQDRGRGEQFF
TRBV6-2/TRBV6-3,TRBD2,CASSTQREDYEQYF
TRBV12-3/TRBV12-4,TRBD2,CASSVGGSAGVRNTQYF
TRBV7-2,NA,CASSLVTGVRTNEKLFF
TRBV30,TRBD1,CAWSGRQGISYEQYF
TRBV18,TRBD1,CASATDRGGRETQYF
TRBV9,NA,CDSSVAGVLHEKLFF
TRBV30,TRBD1,CAWKSWGTDGGELFF
TRBV18,NA,CASSPPTRSETQYF
TRBV6-4,NA,CASSDSPSTAGELFF
TRBV11-2,NA,CASSFPRTRLETQYF
TRBV13,NA,CASSLISGSAIYF
TRBV29-1,NA,CSVVSQGYYNEQFF
TRBV9,NA,CASSPHTGELFF
TRBV6-5,NA,CASSRTGGSSNQPQHF
TRBV24-1,NA,CATSQSANTGELFF
TRBV24-1,TRBD1,CATGTGGTGELFF
TRBV5-5,TRBD1,CASSLQQGGYGYTF
TRBV20-1,NA,CSARDSSRREQYF
TRBV5-1,TRBD1,CASRKTGTVDEKLFF
TRBV7-2,NA,CASSLAVGGNQPQHF
TRBV7-9,NA,CASTPRGGGYEQYF
TRBV6-5,NA,CASSTGVDEQYF
TRBV5-6,NA,CASSLFGESTEAFF
TRBV7-6,NA,CASSPPLEDEQFF
TRBV7-9,TRBD1,CASSRQGYEQYF
TRBV11-2,TRBD1,CASSQRQGRETQYF
TRBV12-3/TRBV12-4,NA,CASSLLQSNQPQHF
TRBV21-1,NA,CASSPRDRGRGDSNQPQHF